A single sample is the source of the 2 T cell receptor beta chains below, sequenced in a study of T cell changes during pregnancy in multiple sclerosis. TCRdb keeps only in-frame clones here, not all; method: immunoSEQ multiplex PCR. In the table there are about 93,000 clones, 91% of which are singletons. This specimen was peripheral blood, taken after pregnancy. The receptors derive from a female donor in good health, enrolled as a control in a pregnancy study.

The V gene is TRBV5-1, the J gene TRBJ1-4, with 7 bases identical to TRBD1. The J segment lost 3 bases and the V segment lost 0 bases, leaving 5 bases of the junction unmatched. Germline V gives CDR1 SGHRS, CDR2 YFSETQ. The CDR3 runs 16 residues. CDR3 bases: TGCGCCAGCAGCTTGGCACAGGGGATGTCTAATGAAAAACTGTTTTTT. Translated: CASSLAQGMSNEKLFF.

This clone was recorded only once. V is TRBV4-1 and J is TRBJ1-3; no definite D call. V was pared by 1 base and J by 1 base, with 11 bases between. This CDR3 region has 16 residues. In germline, CDR1 is MGHRA, CDR2 YSYEKL. The CDR3 loop reads CASSQAGGRSGNTIYF. The CDR3, as DNA: TGCGCCAGCAGCCAAGCGGGAGGGCGGTCTGGAAACACCATATATTTT.